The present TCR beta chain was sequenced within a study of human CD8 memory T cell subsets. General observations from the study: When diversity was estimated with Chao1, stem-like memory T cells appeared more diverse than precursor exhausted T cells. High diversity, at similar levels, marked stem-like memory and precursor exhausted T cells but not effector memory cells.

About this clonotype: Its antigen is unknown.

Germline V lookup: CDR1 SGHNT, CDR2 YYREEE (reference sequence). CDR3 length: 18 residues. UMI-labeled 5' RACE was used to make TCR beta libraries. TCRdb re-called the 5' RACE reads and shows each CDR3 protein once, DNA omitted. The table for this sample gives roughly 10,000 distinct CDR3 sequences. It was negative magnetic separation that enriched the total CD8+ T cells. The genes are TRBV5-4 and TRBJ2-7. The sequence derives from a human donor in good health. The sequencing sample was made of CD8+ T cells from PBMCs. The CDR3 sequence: CASSQGSRIRHFTYEQYF.